This TCR beta chain was identified during a study of control samples from healthy donors and cancer patients. Profiled with immunoSEQ multiplex PCR; TCRdb holds only in-frame clones, not every one. Here the sample spans approximately 44,000 clones, about three quarters being singletons. The V and J ends lost 3 bases and 4 bases respectively, with 8 bases between them. In germline, CDR1 is MDHEN, CDR2 SYDVKM. The CDR3 runs 13 residues. The origin of this receptor is a male donor with melanoma. Specimen: formalin-fixed, paraffin-embedded tissue. The J gene is TRBJ2-3, the V gene TRBV28; the D is unclear. The CDR3 spells CASSLGLADTQYF. The CDR3 DNA sequence: TGTGCCAGCAGTTTGGGTCTAGCAGATACGCAGTATTTT.